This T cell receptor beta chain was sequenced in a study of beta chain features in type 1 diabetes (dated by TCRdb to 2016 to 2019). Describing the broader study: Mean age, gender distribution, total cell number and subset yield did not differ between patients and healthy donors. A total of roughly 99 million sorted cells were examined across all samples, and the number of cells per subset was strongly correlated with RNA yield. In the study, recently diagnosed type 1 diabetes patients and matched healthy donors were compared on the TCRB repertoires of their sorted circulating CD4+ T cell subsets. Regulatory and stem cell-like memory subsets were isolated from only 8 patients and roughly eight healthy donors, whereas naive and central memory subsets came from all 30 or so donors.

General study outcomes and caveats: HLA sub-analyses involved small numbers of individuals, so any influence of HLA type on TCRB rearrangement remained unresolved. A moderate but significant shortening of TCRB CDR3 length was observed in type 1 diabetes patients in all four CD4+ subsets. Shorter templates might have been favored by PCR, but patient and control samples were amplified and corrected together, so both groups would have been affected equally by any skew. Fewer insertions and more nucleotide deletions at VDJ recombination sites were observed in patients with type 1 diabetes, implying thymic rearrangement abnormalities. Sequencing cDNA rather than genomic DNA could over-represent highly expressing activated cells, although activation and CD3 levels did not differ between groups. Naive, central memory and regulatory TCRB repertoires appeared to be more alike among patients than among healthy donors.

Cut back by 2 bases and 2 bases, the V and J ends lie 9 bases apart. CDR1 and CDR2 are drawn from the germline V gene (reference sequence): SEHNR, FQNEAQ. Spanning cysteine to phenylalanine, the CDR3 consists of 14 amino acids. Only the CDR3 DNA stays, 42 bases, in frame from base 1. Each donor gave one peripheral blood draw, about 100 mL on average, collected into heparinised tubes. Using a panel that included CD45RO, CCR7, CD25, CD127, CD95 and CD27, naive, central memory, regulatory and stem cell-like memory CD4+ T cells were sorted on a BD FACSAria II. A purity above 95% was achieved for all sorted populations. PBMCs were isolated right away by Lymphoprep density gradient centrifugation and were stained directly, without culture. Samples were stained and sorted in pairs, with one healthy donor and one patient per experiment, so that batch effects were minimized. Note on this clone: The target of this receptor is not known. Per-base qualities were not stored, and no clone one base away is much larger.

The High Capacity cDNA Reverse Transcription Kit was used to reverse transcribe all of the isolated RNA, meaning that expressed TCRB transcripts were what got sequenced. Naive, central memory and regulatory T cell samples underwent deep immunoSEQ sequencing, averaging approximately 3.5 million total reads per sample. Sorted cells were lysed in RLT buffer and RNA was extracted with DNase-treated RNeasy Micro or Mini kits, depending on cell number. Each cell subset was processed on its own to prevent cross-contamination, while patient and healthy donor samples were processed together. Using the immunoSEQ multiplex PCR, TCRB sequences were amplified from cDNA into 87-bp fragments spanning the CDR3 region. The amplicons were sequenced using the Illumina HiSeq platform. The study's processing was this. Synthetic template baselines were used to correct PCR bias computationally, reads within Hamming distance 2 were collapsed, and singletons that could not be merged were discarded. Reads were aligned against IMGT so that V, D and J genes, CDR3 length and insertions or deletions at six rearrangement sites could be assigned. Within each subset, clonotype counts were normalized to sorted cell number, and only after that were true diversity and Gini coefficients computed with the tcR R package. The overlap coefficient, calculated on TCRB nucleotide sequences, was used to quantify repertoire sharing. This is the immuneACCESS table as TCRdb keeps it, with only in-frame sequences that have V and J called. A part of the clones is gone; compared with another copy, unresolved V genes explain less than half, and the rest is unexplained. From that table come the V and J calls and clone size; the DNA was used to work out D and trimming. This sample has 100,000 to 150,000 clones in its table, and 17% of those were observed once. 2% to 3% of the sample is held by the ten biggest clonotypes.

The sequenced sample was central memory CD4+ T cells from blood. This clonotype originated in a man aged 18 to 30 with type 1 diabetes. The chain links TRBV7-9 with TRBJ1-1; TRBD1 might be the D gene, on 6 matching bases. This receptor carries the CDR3 CASSLSGDNTEAFF. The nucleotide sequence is TGTGCCAGCAGCTTATCAGGGGACAACACTGAAGCTTTCTTT. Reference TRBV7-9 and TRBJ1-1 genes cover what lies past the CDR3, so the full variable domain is DTGVSQNPRHKITKRGQNVTFRCDPISEHNRLYWYRQTLGQGPEFLTYFQNEAQLEKSRLLSDRFSAERPKGSFSTLEIQRTEQGDSAMYLCASSLSGDNTEAFFGQGTRLTVV.